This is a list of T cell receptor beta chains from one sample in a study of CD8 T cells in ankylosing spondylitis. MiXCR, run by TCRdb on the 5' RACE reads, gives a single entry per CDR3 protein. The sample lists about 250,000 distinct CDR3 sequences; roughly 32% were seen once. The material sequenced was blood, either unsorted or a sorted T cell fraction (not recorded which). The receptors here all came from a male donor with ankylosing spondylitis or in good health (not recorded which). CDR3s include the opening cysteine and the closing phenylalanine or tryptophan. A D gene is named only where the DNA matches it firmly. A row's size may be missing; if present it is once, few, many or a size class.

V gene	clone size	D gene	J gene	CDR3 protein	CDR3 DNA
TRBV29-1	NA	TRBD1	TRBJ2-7	CSVEGGQGDIYF	TGCAGCGTTGAAGGGGGACAGGGGGATATTTACTTC
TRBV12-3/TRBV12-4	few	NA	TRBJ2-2	CAIRKSRSGELFF	TGTGCCATACGAAAATCGCGATCAGGGGAGCTGTTTTTT
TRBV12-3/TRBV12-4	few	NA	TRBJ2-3	CASSLYSRTDTQYF	TGTGCCAGCAGTTTATATTCGCGCACAGATACGCAGTATTTT
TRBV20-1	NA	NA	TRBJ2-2	CSARDVWGNTGELFF	TGCAGTGCTAGAGACGTATGGGGAAACACCGGGGAGCTGTTTTTT
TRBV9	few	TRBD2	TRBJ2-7	CASSVGPSGNYEQYF	TGTGCCAGCAGCGTAGGGCCTAGCGGGAACTACGAGCAGTACTTC
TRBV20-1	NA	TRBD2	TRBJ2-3	CSARSLGSGGLDTQYF	TGCAGTGCTAGGTCCCTCGGAAGCGGGGGGCTAGATACGCAGTATTTT
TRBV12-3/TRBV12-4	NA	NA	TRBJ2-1	CASSVTYEQFF	TGTGCCAGCAGTGTGACATATGAGCAGTTCTTC
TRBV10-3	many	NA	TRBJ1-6	CAISERQDNSPLHF	TGTGCCATCAGTGAGCGGCAAGATAATTCACCCCTCCACTTT
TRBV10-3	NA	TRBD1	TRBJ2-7	CAISELNYRGHEQYF	TGTGCCATCAGTGAGTTGAATTACAGGGGCCACGAGCAGTACTTC
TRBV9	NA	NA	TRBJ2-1	CASSVGDWAQDEQFF	TGTGCCAGCAGCGTAGGGGATTGGGCCCAAGATGAGCAGTTCTTC
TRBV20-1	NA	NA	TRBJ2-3	CSATAGVPQYF	TGCAGTGCTACTGCAGGGGTTCCGCAGTATTTT
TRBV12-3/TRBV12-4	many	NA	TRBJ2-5	CASTFKETQYF	TGTGCCAGCACTTTCAAAGAGACCCAGTACTTC
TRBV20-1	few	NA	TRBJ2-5	CSALPLQDFSRGTQYF	TGCAGTGCACTACCACTCCAGGATTTTTCAAGGGGGACCCAGTACTTC
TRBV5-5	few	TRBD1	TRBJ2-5	CASSSGTAWQETQYF	TGTGCCAGCAGCTCCGGGACAGCGTGGCAAGAGACCCAGTACTTC
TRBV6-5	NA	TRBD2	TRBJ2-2	CASSYSGGAFTGELFF	TGTGCCAGCAGTTATAGCGGGGGGGCGTTCACCGGGGAGCTGTTTTTT
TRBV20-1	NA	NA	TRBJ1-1	CSARVEAANTEAFF	TGCAGTGCTAGAGTCGAGGCCGCGAACACTGAAGCTTTCTTT